One sample yielded the 4 T cell receptor beta chains listed below, sequenced in a study of blood T cell repertoires in COVID-19. Repertoires were generated with immunoSEQ multiplex PCR, while TCRdb's copy carries only in-frame clones and drops some. The repertoire includes roughly 140,000 clones, around 80% of them detected once, and approximately 7.3% sits in the top ten. The sample taken for sequencing was PBMCs or T cells enriched from blood (not recorded which). All receptors come from a man aged 50 to 60 who had recovered from COVID-19.

V usage is TRBV10-3 and J usage is TRBJ2-7, with TRBD2 matching over 7 bases. Trimming took 4 bases from V and 9 from J; bases not matched to a gene: 15. Per the germline V gene, CDR1 is ENHRY and CDR2 is SYGVKD. CDR3 length: 15 residues. CDR3 loop: CAISVERGAPTGQYF. The DNA of the CDR3 is TGTGCCATCAGTGTGGAGCGGGGAGCCCCTACGGGGCAGTACTTC.

The chain couples TRBV7-9 to TRBJ2-7; 8 nucleotides match TRBD1. Unmatched junction bases numbered 3, after V lost 4 bases and J lost 1 base. The CDR3 runs to 14 residues. Germline assignment: CDR1 SEHNR and CDR2 FQNEAQ (reference sequence). The CDR3 region is CASSSGTGSYEQYF. For the CDR3, the DNA is TGTGCCAGCAGCTCCGGGACAGGATCCTACGAGCAGTACTTC.

The rearrangement uses TRBV5-1 and TRBJ1-1; a weak D match, TRBD1 (5 bases). The CDR3 covers 15 residues. Per the germline V gene, CDR1 is SGHRS and CDR2 is YFSETQ. The V end lost 0 bases, the J end lost 4 bases, and 13 bases lay between the germline ends. The CDR3 loop reads CASSLAPGRITEAFF. CDR3 DNA sequence: TGCGCCAGCAGCTTGGCGCCAGGGCGGATCACTGAAGCTTTCTTT. Filled out from reference TRBV5-1 and TRBJ1-1, the complete variable domain reads KAGVTQTPRYLIKTRGQQVTLSCSPISGHRSVSWYQQTPGQGLQFLFEYFSETQRNKGNFPGRFSGRQFSNSRSEMNVSTLELGDSALYLCASSLAPGRITEAFFGQGTRLTVV.

This rearrangement joins TRBV18 to TRBJ1-4; D is perhaps TRBD1 (6 bases). V gave up 0 bases and J gave up 12 bases, with 14 bases separating them. Germline V CDR1 and CDR2: KGHSH, LQKENI. This CDR3 region has 14 residues. The CDR3 sequence: CASSPPRGPGELFF. CDR3 coding DNA: TGTGCCAGCTCACCACCCAGGGGCCCCGGGGAACTGTTTTTT.